One sample yielded the 7 T cell receptor beta chains listed below, sequenced in a study of CD4 T cells in relation to SARS-CoV-2 and coronaviruses. Sequencing was performed with immunoSEQ multiplex PCR; in TCRdb, only in-frame clones are kept and a portion is missing. The sample lists tens of thousands of clones; more than 85% were seen once. CD4+ T cells from unexposed donors were obtained before the COVID-19 pandemic (2011-2018). Sequenced input: naive CD4+ T cells from PBMCs. Subset here: naive CD4+ T cells isolated by negative enrichment. The receptors stem from a human donor in good health.

The V gene is TRBV29-1, the J gene TRBJ1-2, with no clear D. The V gene's germline CDR1 is SQVTM and CDR2 ANQGSEA. The CDR3 contains 9 residues. Trimming shortened V by 7 bases and J by 8 bases, and 8 bases separated the two germline ends. The CDR3 is CSDIWGYTF. Here the CDR3 DNA reads TGCAGCGATATCTGGGGCTACACCTTC.

The V gene is TRBV28, the J gene TRBJ2-3; 8 bases are shared with TRBD2. CDR3 length: 14 amino acids. Germline V gene data show CDR1 as MDHEN and CDR2 as SYDVKM. V was clipped by 6 bases and J by 5 bases; unmatched bases: 7. As DNA, the CDR3 is TGTGCCAGCAGGGGGAGCGGGGGAAAAGATACGCAGTATTTT. Its translation is CASRGSGGKDTQYF.

V and J are TRBV24-1 and TRBJ1-4; D uncertain. Germline assignment: CDR1 KGHDR and CDR2 SFDVKD. This CDR3 contains 15 residues. The V end was cut by 4 bases, the J end by 5 bases, with 13 bases between. The CDR3 DNA is TGTGCCACCAGTGACGTAAACAGCAAAAATGAAAAACTGTTTTTT. It codes for CATSDVNSKNEKLFF.

The rearrangement links TRBV18 to TRBJ1-2, with TRBD1 matching over 9 bases. The CDR3 runs to 14 residues. CDR1 is KGHSH and CDR2 is LQKENI in the germline V gene. Trimming at V came to 1 base and at J to 4 bases, leaving 1 base not matched to a gene. The CDR3 DNA reads TGTGCCAGCTCACCACAGGACAGGGGCTATGGCTACACCTTC. This gives the protein CASSPQDRGYGYTF.

The chain has TRBV5-1 and TRBJ2-3; 11 nucleotides agree with TRBD2. This CDR3 spans 16 amino acids. The germline gives CDR1 SGHRS, CDR2 YFSETQ. J lost 3 bases, V lost 4 bases, and 7 bases had no gene match. The CDR3 protein is CASSQPSGRSTDTQYF. CDR3 in DNA: TGCGCCAGCAGCCAGCCTAGCGGGAGGTCAACAGATACGCAGTATTTT.

The rearrangement uses TRBV24-1 and TRBJ2-7; 10 bases agree with TRBD1. CDR3 length equals 16 residues. Germline V gene sequence: CDR1 KGHDR, CDR2 SFDVKD. J gave up 3 bases and V 3 bases, and 7 bases lay outside the gene matches. CDR3 DNA: TGTGCCACCAGTGATGGAACCGGGACAGGGGACTACGAGCAGTACTTC. This gives the protein CATSDGTGTGDYEQYF.

V usage is TRBV7-2 and J usage is TRBJ2-2; TRBD1 matches at 8 bases. Trimming at V came to 3 bases and at J to 3 bases, leaving 3 bases not matched to a gene. The CDR3 runs to 15 residues. From germline, CDR1 is SGHTA and CDR2 FQGNSA. Here the CDR3 DNA reads TGTGCCAGCAGCTTTACAGGGGGAGACACCGGGGAGCTGTTTTTT. Its translation: CASSFTGGDTGELFF.